This T cell receptor beta chain was identified in a study of shared clonotypes between healthy human individuals. The donor cohort consisted entirely of Caucasian adults residing in Nashville, Tennessee. This clone appeared a single time. Germline assignment: CDR1 SGHDN and CDR2 FVKESK. With 1 base clipped from V and 10 bases from J, the junction kept 13 bases outside the gene matches. This CDR3 is built from 16 residues. Every subset's genomic DNA went evenly onto several immunoSEQ plates. Assay: immunoSEQ multiplex PCR; the TCRdb copy retains only in-frame clones and omits some. The sample includes 2 million to 3 million clones, 90% to 95% of them seen just once.

Sequencing was performed on naive CD4+ T cells from PBMCs. As for subset: CD45RA+ positively selected. The genes are TRBV14 and TRBJ1-1; 9 nucleotides line up with TRBD1. The sequence derives from a man between 18 and 29 years old in good health. Some clones in this sample may be carry-over from other donors' samples. The CDR3 protein is CASSQGPGQGPRGAFF. In nucleotides, the CDR3 is TGTGCCAGCAGCCAAGGACCGGGACAGGGTCCGCGAGGAGCTTTCTTT.